Below, 10 T cell receptor beta chains from the same sample are listed, as sequenced in a study of radiotherapy plus CTLA-4 blockade in lung cancer. The method was immunoSEQ multiplex PCR; TCRdb's version includes in-frame clones alone and lacks a portion of them. The profile shows approximately 110,000 clones, around 84% of them singletons. The sample was peripheral blood, taken from a patient treated with radiotherapy plus ipilimumab. All receptors come from a human donor with non-small cell lung cancer that progressed on radiotherapy plus ipilimumab. Some clones in this sample may be carry-over from other donors' samples.

J is TRBJ1-1 and V is TRBV7-3, with D tentatively TRBD1 (6 bases). V dropped 5 bases and J dropped 4 bases, with 14 bases sitting between them. The CDR3 has 14 amino acids. Looked up from germline, CDR1 is SGHTA and CDR2 is FQGTGA. As DNA, the CDR3 is TGTGCCAGCAGCCCCGGGGGCGGACGCACTGAAGCTTTCTTT. Its protein is CASSPGGGRTEAFF.

V is TRBV7-2 and J is TRBJ2-7, with D hard to call. CDR1 and CDR2 (germline): SGHTA, FQGNSA. The germline V and J ends were trimmed by 5 bases and 6 bases, with 20 bases remaining between them. This CDR3 comprises 15 residues. CDR3 residues: CASSPTRGAGSEQYF. As DNA, the CDR3 is TGTGCCAGCAGCCCGACACGTGGTGCAGGTTCCGAGCAGTACTTC. Complete variable domain (other parts from reference TRBV7-2 and TRBJ2-7): GAGVSQSPSNKVTEKGKDVELRCDPISGHTALYWYRQSLGQGLEFLIYFQGNSAPDKSGLPSDRFSAERTGGSVSTLTIQRTQQEDSAVYLCASSPTRGAGSEQYFGPGTRLTVT.

The chain has TRBV19 and TRBJ2-7, with 14 bases aligning to TRBD2. The germline gives CDR1 LNHDA, CDR2 SQIVND (reference sequence). The V gene end was trimmed by 0 bases and the J gene end by 3 bases; junction bases not matched to a gene: 1. The CDR3 is 16 amino acids. CDR3 sequence (DNA): TGTGCCAGTAGTATAGAGGGACTAGCGGGGGTCTACGAGCAGTACTTC. This gives the protein CASSIEGLAGVYEQYF. Using reference TRBV19 and TRBJ2-7 for the parts outside the CDR3, the full variable domain is DGGITQSPKYLFRKEGQNVTLSCEQNLNHDAMYWYRQDPGQGLRLIYYSQIVNDFQKGDIAEGYSVSREKKESFPLTVTSAQKNPTAFYLCASSIEGLAGVYEQYFGPGTRLTVT.

This chain links TRBV6-5 with TRBJ1-4; D not resolved. This CDR3 spans 11 amino acids. Germline CDR1 and CDR2: MNHEY and SVGAGI. The germline V and J ends were trimmed by 6 bases and 8 bases, with 7 bases remaining between them. The CDR3 nucleotides are TGTGCCAGCAGGGCAAGCGAAAAACTGTTTTTT. It is translated as CASRASEKLFF.

J is TRBJ2-3 and V is TRBV12-5, with D possibly being TRBD1 (6 bases). Germline values: CDR1 LGHNT, CDR2 FRNRAP. The CDR3 has 15 amino acids. The V end lost 6 bases, the J end lost 2 bases, and 15 bases lay between the germline ends. CDR3 loop: CASGGNRASTDTQYF. The CDR3 nucleotides are TGTGCTAGTGGGGGTAACAGGGCATCCACAGATACGCAGTATTTT. The full variable domain, rest sourced from reference TRBV12-5 and TRBJ2-3, is DARVTQTPRHKVTEMGQEVTMRCQPILGHNTVFWYRQTMMQGLELLAYFRNRAPLDDSGMPKDRFSAEMPDATLATLKIQPSEPRDSAVYFCASGGNRASTDTQYFGPGTRLTVL.

As concerns this clone: No conserved phenylalanine or tryptophan ends this CDR3, so it is likely a read error. The DNA is omitted, as the CDR3 cannot be located on it reliably, and the CDR3 follows TCRdb's listing. The J gene is TRBJ2-7, the V gene TRBV10-3; the table gives TRBD2 as D, unverified against the DNA. Per germline, CDR1 ENHRY and CDR2 SYGVKD. The CDR3 has 13 residues if both end residues are counted. CDR3 region: CAISPAGNTKSII.

J is TRBJ2-7 and V is TRBV10-3; 9 nucleotides match TRBD1. Germline trimming cut 2 bases from V and 6 bases from J; bases unmatched to any gene: 5. CDR3 length equals 14 residues. The V gene's germline CDR1 is ENHRY and CDR2 SYGVKD. CDR3 sequence: CAISEPDRGVEQYF. The CDR3 coding sequence is TGTGCCATCAGTGAGCCGGACAGGGGCGTCGAGCAGTACTTC.

The chain joins TRBV4-2 to TRBJ1-5; D ambiguous. V dropped 0 bases and J dropped 0 bases, with 9 bases sitting between them. Germline V gives CDR1 LGHNA, CDR2 YNFKEQ. The CDR3 has 16 residues. CDR3 region: CASSQDAAYSNQPQHF. The CDR3 DNA is TGTGCCAGCAGCCAAGATGCAGCCTATAGCAATCAGCCCCAGCATTTT.

The rearrangement uses TRBV2 and TRBJ2-3; 10 nucleotides line up with TRBD2. Germline CDR1 is SNHLY and CDR2 is FYNNEI. The CDR3 runs 15 residues. V shed 2 bases, J shed 6 bases, and the junction held 5 bases outside the gene matches. CDR3 residues: CASSEMSSGGDTQYF. The CDR3 bases are TGTGCCAGCAGTGAAATGTCTAGCGGGGGTGATACGCAGTATTTT.

This clone was seen only once. This CDR3 reads CASSPWAAFSGNTIYF. In DNA, the CDR3 is TGTGCCAGCTCACCATGGGCGGCTTTCTCTGGAAACACCATATATTTT. The gene calls are TRBV18 and TRBJ1-3; D remains unclear. V dropped 2 bases and J dropped 0 bases, with 11 bases sitting between them. This CDR3 is 16 amino acids long. The V gene's germline CDR1 is KGHSH and CDR2 LQKENI.